The present T cell receptor beta chain was sequenced within a study of cytomegalovirus exposure and HLA in healthy donors. The CDR3 spans 16 residues. Per the germline V gene, CDR1 is SGHTA and CDR2 is FQGNSA. Unmatched junction bases numbered 9, after V lost 5 bases and J lost 1 base. The PCR used 60 Vbeta and 13 Jbeta primers. Some clones are missing from TCRdb's copy, which holds only in-frame ones; the method was immunoSEQ multiplex PCR. Among approximately 130,000 clones listed, around 80% were seen once. This TCR was sampled from a female donor in good health and CMV-seropositive. The gene calls are TRBV7-2 and TRBJ2-3; 7 nucleotides line up with TRBD2. Sequenced: PBMCs. Here the CDR3 DNA reads TGTGCCAGCAGCCCCCGCGGGAGCCGCCGCACAGATACGCAGTATTTT. This sequence encodes CASSPRGSRRTDTQYF.